One and the same sample provided the 3 T cell receptor beta chains below, sequenced in a study of T-cell reconstitution after alpha-beta-depleted transplantation in children. Unique molecular identifiers were built into the TCRbeta library. TCRdb redid the calling of the PCR reads with MiXCR, one entry per CDR3 protein. In the table there are 250,000 to 400,000 distinct CDR3 sequences, around 20% of which are singletons. The specimen was PBMCs, mostly from graft donor cells, collected 180 days after TCRalphabeta/CD19-depleted stem cell transplant. The origin of the receptors is a male patient younger than 18 who had a stem cell transplant for acute lymphoblastic leukemia, so the T cells may come from the graft donor.

CDR3 protein: CASSFGGLSNQPQHF. The CDR3 DNA follows: TGTGCCAGCAGCTTCGGGGGACTTAGCAATCAGCCCCAGCATTTT. V gene TRBV5-5 combines with J gene TRBJ1-5; D might be TRBD1 (5 bases). Trimming shortened V by 2 bases and J by 0 bases, and 9 bases separated the two germline ends. The CDR3 has 15 residues. Germline V gene sequence: CDR1 SGHKS, CDR2 YYEKEE (reference sequence).

This sequence joins TRBV28 and TRBJ2-2; D gene unclear. Germline CDR1 reads MDHEN; CDR2 reads SYDVKM. The CDR3 runs to 16 residues. The ends were cut back, 5 bases at V and 1 base at J, with 14 bases in the middle. CDR3 loop: CASSVSVWLNTGELFF. CDR3 nucleotide sequence: TGTGCCAGCAGTGTGTCAGTATGGCTGAACACCGGGGAGCTGTTTTTT.

The V call is TRBV5-1, the J call TRBJ1-2, with 7 bases that match TRBD1. The ends lost 4 bases at V and 3 bases at J; junction bases unmatched: 12. Germline CDR1 reads SGHRS; CDR2 reads YFSETQ. The CDR3 length is 16 residues. CDR3 bases: TGCGCCAGCAGCCATCCTACAGGGGCGGCTTACTATGGCTACACCTTC. Translating it yields CASSHPTGAAYYGYTF.